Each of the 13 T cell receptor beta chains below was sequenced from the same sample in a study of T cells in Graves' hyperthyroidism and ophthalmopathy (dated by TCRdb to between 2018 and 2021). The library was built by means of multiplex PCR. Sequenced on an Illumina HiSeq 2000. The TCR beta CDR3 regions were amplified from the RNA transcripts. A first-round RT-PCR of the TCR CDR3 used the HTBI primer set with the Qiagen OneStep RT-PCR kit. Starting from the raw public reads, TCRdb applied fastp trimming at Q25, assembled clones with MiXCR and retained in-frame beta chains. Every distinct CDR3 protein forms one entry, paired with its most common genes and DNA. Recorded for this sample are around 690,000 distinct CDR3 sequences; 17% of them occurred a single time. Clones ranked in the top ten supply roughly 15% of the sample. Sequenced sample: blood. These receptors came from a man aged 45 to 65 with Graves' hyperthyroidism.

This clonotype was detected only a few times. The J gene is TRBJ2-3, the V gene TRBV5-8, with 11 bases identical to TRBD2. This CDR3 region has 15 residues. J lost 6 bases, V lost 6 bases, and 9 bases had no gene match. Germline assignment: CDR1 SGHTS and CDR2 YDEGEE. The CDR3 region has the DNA TGTGCCAGCACCCGTAGCGGGAGGGCCTGGGATACGCAGTATTTT. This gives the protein CASTRSGRAWDTQYF.

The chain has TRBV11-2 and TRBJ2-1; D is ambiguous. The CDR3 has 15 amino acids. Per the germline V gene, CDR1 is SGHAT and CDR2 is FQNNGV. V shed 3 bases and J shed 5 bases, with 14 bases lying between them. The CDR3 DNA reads TGTGCCAGCAGCTTGGGTCTTAACTCAAACAATGAGCAGTTCTTC. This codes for CASSLGLNSNNEQFF.

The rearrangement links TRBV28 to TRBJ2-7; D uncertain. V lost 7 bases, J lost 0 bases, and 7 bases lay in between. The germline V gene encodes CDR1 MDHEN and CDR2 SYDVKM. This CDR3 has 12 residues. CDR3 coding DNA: TGTGCCAGCACTAAGTTCTCCTACGAGCAGTACTTC. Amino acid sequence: CASTKFSYEQYF.

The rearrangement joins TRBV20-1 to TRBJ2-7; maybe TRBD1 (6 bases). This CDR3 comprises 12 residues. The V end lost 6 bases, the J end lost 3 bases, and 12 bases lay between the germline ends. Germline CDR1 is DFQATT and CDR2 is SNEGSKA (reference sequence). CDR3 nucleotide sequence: TGCAGTGCAAAAGGGACACGCTACGAGCAGTACTTC. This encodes CSAKGTRYEQYF.

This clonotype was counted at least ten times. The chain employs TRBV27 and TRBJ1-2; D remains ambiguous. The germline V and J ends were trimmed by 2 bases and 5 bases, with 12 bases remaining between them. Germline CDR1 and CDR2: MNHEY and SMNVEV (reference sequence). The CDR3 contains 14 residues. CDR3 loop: CASSLRRTGYGYTF. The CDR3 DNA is TGTGCCAGCAGTTTACGGAGGACGGGGTATGGCTACACCTTC.

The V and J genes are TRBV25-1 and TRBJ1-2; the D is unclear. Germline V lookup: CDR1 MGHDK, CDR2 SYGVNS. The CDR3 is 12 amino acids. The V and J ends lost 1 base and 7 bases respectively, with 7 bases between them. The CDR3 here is CASSESKGGYTF. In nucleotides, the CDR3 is TGTGCCAGCAGTGAATCAAAAGGTGGCTACACCTTC.

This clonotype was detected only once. The CDR3 DNA reads as TGTACCAGCAGCTTATTTCGGAGGGGCGCCGGCTATGGCTACACCTTC. Amino acid sequence: CTSSLFRRGAGYGYTF. This rearrangement joins TRBV7-2 to TRBJ1-2; D is possibly TRBD1 (5 bases). The V end was cut by 2 bases, the J end by 4 bases, with 17 bases between. The CDR3 extends over 16 amino acids. Germline V lookup: CDR1 SGHTA, CDR2 FQGNSA. Variable domain in full (rest from reference TRBV7-2 and TRBJ1-2): GAGVSQSPSNKVTEKGKDVELRCDPISGHTALYWYRQSLGQGLEFLIYFQGNSAPDKSGLPSDRFSAERTGGSVSTLTIQRTQQEDSAVYLCTSSLFRRGAGYGYTFGSGTRLTVV.

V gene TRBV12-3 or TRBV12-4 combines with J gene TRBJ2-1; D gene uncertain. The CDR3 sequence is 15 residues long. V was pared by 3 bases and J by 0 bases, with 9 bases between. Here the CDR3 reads CASSFYGPSYNEQFF. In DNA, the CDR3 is TGTGCCAGCAGTTTCTACGGTCCCTCCTACAATGAGCAGTTCTTC.

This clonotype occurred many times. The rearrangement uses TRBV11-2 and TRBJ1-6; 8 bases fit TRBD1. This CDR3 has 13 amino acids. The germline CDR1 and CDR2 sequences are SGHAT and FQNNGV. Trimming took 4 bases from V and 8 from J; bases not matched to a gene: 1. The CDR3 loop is CASSSDRDSPLHF. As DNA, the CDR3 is TGTGCCAGCAGCTCGGACAGGGATTCACCCCTCCACTTT.

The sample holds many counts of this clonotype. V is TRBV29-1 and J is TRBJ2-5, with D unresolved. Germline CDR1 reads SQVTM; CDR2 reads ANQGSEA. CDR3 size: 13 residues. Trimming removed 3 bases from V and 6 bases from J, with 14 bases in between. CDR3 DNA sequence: TGCAGCGTTGAGGTTGACATCATGAAGACCCAGTACTTC. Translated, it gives CSVEVDIMKTQYF.

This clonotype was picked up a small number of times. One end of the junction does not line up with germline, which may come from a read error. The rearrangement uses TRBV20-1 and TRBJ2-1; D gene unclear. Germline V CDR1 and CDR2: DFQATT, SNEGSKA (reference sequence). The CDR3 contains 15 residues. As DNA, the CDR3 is TGCGGTGCTGCCGGCCCCTGGAGCTCCTACAATGAGCAGTTCTTC. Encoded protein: CGAAGPWSSYNEQFF.

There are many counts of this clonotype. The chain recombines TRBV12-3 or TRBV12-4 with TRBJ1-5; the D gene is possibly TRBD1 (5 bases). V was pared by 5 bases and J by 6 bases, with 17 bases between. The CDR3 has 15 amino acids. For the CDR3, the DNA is TGTGCCAGCAGTAAACAACCCGGGGGGACTCAGCCCCAGCATTTT. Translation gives CASSKQPGGTQPQHF.

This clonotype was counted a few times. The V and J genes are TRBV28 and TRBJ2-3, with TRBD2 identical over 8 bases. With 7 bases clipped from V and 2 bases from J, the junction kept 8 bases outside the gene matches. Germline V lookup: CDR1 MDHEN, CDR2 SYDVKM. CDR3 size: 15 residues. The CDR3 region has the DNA TGTGCCAGCACGTGGGCTAGCGGGTACACAGATACGCAGTATTTT. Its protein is CASTWASGYTDTQYF.